This record looks at one T cell receptor beta chain sequence and its context. Its target is not known. TCRdb keeps only in-frame clones here, not all; method: immunoSEQ multiplex PCR. The top ten clones hold 6.5% to 8.5% of a sample with about 310,000 clones, about 80% of them seen once. The sample comes from a study of cytotoxic CD8 clonotypes in ibrutinib-treated CLL. Across the whole study: Response samples were taken after a median roughly 12 months of treatment, range 6 to 36. The sample average was about 240,000 productive templates and 100,000 or so productive rearrangements.

Overall study results and limits: At progression, clonality fell back toward baseline after rising at ibrutinib response.

CDR1 and CDR2 from the germline V gene are MRHNA and SNTAGT. The CDR3 spans 14 residues. V dropped 4 bases and J dropped 7 bases, with 13 bases sitting between them. The TCR sequence derives from a human donor with chronic lymphocytic leukemia. The sample was PBMCs, taken before ibrutinib treatment. This chain joins TRBV6-4 and TRBJ2-2; TRBD2 is a possible D gene (5 bases). The CDR3, as DNA: TGTGCCAGCAGTGTCGAACTAGGTGGCGGGGAGCTGTTTTTT. Translating it yields CASSVELGGGELFF.